The clone carrying this T cell receptor (beta chain) was detected a few times. Its antigen is not identified. The CDR3 has 13 residues. J gave up 3 bases and V 2 bases, and 2 bases lay outside the gene matches. Germline V gene data show CDR1 as DFQATT and CDR2 as SNEGSKA (reference sequence). The source of the sample is a study of vaccination and CD4 T cells after COVID-19. Study background: Stimulation used overlapping spike peptides from SARS-CoV-2, HCoV-NL63, HCoV-OC43 and HCoV-229E. General study results and limits: In convalescent patients, a median around 86% of reactive clones appeared only post-vaccination.

The sample's treatment: roughly 10-day PBMC culture with coronavirus spike peptide pools or control peptides (ViraFEST assay). CD4+ T cells that had been cultured provided DNA sequenced with the Oncomine TCR Beta short-read assay. Using the QIAamp micro DNA kit, genomic DNA was extracted from the CD4+ T cells that had been cultured. Each CDR3 protein is one row after TCRdb ran MiXCR on the PCR reads. Here the sample spans roughly 21,000 distinct CDR3 sequences, about 62% being singletons. J is TRBJ2-5 and V is TRBV20-1; 8 bases agree with TRBD2. The sequencing here drew on CD4+ T cells from blood, cultured in vitro, taken before SARS-CoV-2 vaccination. This TCR was recovered from a human donor who received a COVID-19 vaccine. The CDR3 protein is CSARSSGEETQYF. CDR3 in DNA: TGCAGTGCTAGAAGTAGCGGGGAAGAGACCCAGTACTTC.